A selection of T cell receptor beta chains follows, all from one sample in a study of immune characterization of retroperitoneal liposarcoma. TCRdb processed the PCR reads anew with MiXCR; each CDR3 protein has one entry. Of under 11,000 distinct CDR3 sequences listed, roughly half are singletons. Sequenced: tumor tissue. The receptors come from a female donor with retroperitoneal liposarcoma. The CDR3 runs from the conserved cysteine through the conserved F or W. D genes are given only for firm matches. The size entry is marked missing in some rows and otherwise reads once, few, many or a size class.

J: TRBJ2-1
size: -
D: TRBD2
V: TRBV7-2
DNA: TGTGCCAGCAGCTTAGTAGCGGGAGCGCTCAATGAGCAGTTCTTC
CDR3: CASSLVAGALNEQFF

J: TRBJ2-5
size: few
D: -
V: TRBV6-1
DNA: TGTGCCAGCACGACAGGAGGTGAAGAGACCCAGTACTTC
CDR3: CASTTGGEETQYF

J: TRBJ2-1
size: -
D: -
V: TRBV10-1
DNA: TGCGCCAGCAGTGAGGAAGCCCTGAAGGAGCAGTTCTTC
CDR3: CASSEEALKEQFF

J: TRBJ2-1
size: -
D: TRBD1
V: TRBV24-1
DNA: TGTGCCACCAGTGATTCCGGCAGGGGGCCCTCCGGACCCAACAATGAGCAGTTCTTC
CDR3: CATSDSGRGPSGPNNEQFF

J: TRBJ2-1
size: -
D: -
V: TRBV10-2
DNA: TGCGCCAGCAGTGATCCAGGGCGGGGGCAACAGTTCTTC
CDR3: CASSDPGRGQQFF

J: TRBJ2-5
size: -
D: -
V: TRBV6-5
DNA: TGTGCCAGCAGTTACTCGATCGCGGAAGGGGCAGAGACCCAGTACTTC
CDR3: CASSYSIAEGAETQYF

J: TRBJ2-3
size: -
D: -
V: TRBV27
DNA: TGTGCCAGCAGTTCCCCTTCAAGTAGAGCGGGTTTACACGATACGCAGTATTTT
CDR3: CASSSPSSRAGLHDTQYF

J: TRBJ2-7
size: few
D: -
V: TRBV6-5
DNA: TGTGCCAGCAGCAGGGACGGATCCTACGAGCAGTACTTC
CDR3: CASSRDGSYEQYF

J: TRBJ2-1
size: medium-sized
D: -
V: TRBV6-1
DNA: TGTGCCAGCACCCCGGTCAGGGGCGCCTACAATGAGCAGTTCTTC
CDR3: CASTPVRGAYNEQFF

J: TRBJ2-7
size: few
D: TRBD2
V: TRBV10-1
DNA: TGCGCCAGCAGTGTACCCAGCGGGAGTAGTGAGCAGTACTTC
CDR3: CASSVPSGSSEQYF